This entry lists 28 T cell receptor beta chains sequenced from one sample in a study of response to subunit inactivated influenza vaccine. TCRdb called the RT-PCR reads again in MiXCR, with one record for every CDR3 protein. The table includes some 800,000 distinct CDR3 sequences, over 20% detected once. Sequencing was performed on PBMCs from blood, taken more than 4 days after vaccination. The receptor source for this set is a man over 45 who received an inactivated influenza vaccine.

This clonotype turned up a few times. The V gene is TRBV5-1, the J gene TRBJ2-1; 11 bases are shared with TRBD2. CDR1 is SGHRS, CDR2 YFSETQ, per germline. V lost 5 bases to trimming and J lost 4 bases; unmatched junction nucleotides: 8. The CDR3 covers 16 residues. The CDR3 region is CASRVLTSGSYNEQFF. Written as DNA, the CDR3 is TGCGCCAGCAGGGTACTCACTAGCGGGAGTTACAATGAGCAGTTCTTC.

The V and J genes are TRBV4-2 and TRBJ2-4; 8 bases agree with TRBD2. CDR3 length: 15 amino acids. V was pared by 4 bases and J by 7 bases, with 9 bases of the junction left unmatched. CDR1 and CDR2 (germline): LGHNA, YNFKEQ. The CDR3 nucleotides are TGTGCCAGCAGCCGCCCTGCGGGGGGCGGGAACATTCAGTACTTC. This translates into CASSRPAGGGNIQYF.

V is TRBV9 and J is TRBJ1-2; 8 bases align to TRBD1. V shed 6 bases, J shed 7 bases, and the junction held 5 bases outside the gene matches. The CDR3 spans 12 residues. Germline values: CDR1 SGDLS, CDR2 YYNGEE. CDR3 sequence reads: CASTGGVGGYTF. The CDR3 DNA reads as TGTGCCAGCACAGGGGGCGTTGGTGGCTACACCTTC.

This clonotype was found a few times. V gene TRBV7-7 combines with J gene TRBJ1-1, with D perhaps TRBD1 (6 bases). V lost 4 bases to trimming and J lost 1 base, with 7 bases between them. The CDR3 sequence is 13 residues long. Germline V gene sequence: CDR1 SSHAT, CDR2 FNYEAQ (reference sequence). In DNA, the CDR3 is TGTGCCAGCAGCTCAGGGGCGAACACTGAAGCTTTCTTT. Protein: CASSSGANTEAFF.

The gene calls are TRBV5-1 and TRBJ2-1, with 8 bases fitting TRBD2. The CDR3 runs to 14 residues. Germline-derived CDR1 and CDR2 are SGHRS and YFSETQ. The V and J ends lost 2 bases and 15 bases, in that order; junction bases with no gene match: 13. For the CDR3, the DNA is TGCGCCAGCAGCTTAGTGCCCGACGGGGGGGCCTTGTTCTTC. This gives the protein CASSLVPDGGALFF.

The rearrangement joins TRBV9 to TRBJ2-1; TRBD2 aligns across 10 bases. CDR1 SGDLS and CDR2 YYNGEE come from the germline V gene. After removal of 1 base from V and 7 bases from J, the junction contained 11 bases not matched to a gene. The CDR3 runs 17 residues. CDR3 protein: CASSVSLGLAGENEQFF. The DNA of the CDR3 is TGTGCCAGCAGCGTAAGTTTAGGGCTAGCGGGAGAGAATGAGCAGTTCTTC.

This clonotype came up a few times. The CDR3 DNA follows: TGCGCCAGCGGGGACTTGGGCCGAGAGACCCAGTACTTC. This sequence encodes CASGDLGRETQYF. V and J are TRBV10-1 and TRBJ2-5; TRBD2 might be the D (6 bases). CDR3 length equals 13 residues. Germline-derived CDR1 and CDR2 are WNHNN and SYGVQD (reference sequence). Trimming took 8 bases from V and 4 from J, leaving 14 bases between them.

The gene calls are TRBV7-9 and TRBJ2-7; D is perhaps TRBD1 or TRBD2 (5 bases each). The CDR3 is 15 residues long. Germline CDR1 and CDR2: SEHNR and FQNEAQ (reference sequence). Trimming took off 4 bases at V and 9 bases at J, with 22 bases between the two ends. CDR3 protein: CASSSGLAAVQGQYF. In DNA form, the CDR3 reads TGTGCCAGCAGCTCAGGACTGGCGGCCGTCCAGGGGCAGTACTTC.

This clonotype was seen at least ten times. The V gene is TRBV20-1, the J gene TRBJ2-7; 7 nucleotides align to TRBD2. The CDR3 is 12 amino acids. V trimming: 6 bases; J trimming: 0 bases; junction bases outside the gene matches: 2. From germline, CDR1 is DFQATT and CDR2 SNEGSKA (reference sequence). In DNA, the CDR3 is TGCAGTGCGCGGACTAGCTCCTACGAGCAGTACTTC. Its translation is CSARTSSYEQYF.

This chain links TRBV20-1 with TRBJ2-2; D is undetermined. Germline assignment: CDR1 DFQATT and CDR2 SNEGSKA (reference sequence). The V end lost 3 bases, the J end lost 3 bases, and 11 bases lay between the germline ends. There are 14 residues in the CDR3. CDR3 sequence reads: CSASKGLDTGELFF. The CDR3 coding sequence is TGCAGTGCTAGTAAAGGGCTCGACACCGGGGAGCTGTTTTTT.

The V and J genes are TRBV20-1 and TRBJ1-6; D ambiguous. V was cut by 6 bases and J by 7 bases, with 13 bases left in between. The germline V gene encodes CDR1 DFQATT and CDR2 SNEGSKA (reference sequence). The CDR3 loop spans 13 amino acids. CDR3 region: CSAAGTVNSPLHF. The CDR3 coding sequence is TGCAGTGCCGCCGGTACAGTAAATTCACCCCTCCACTTT.

This chain connects TRBV6-5 to TRBJ2-5; D assignment may be TRBD1 or TRBD2 (5 bases each). The V gene's germline CDR1 is MNHEY and CDR2 SVGAGI. CDR3 length equals 14 residues. V lost 3 bases and J 3 bases, leaving 11 bases between the germline ends. As DNA, the CDR3 is TGTGCCAGCAGTTATGGGGGTACTGAAGAGACCCAGTACTTC. This encodes CASSYGGTEETQYF.

This clonotype was observed a handful of times. V and J are TRBV2 and TRBJ2-7; 11 positions agree with TRBD1. This CDR3 contains 15 residues. V shed 9 bases and J 3 bases; nucleotides not matched to a gene: 10. Germline loops: CDR1 SNHLY, CDR2 FYNNEI. The CDR3 sequence is CASMDRGRFGYEQYF. The DNA for the CDR3 is TGTGCCAGTATGGACAGGGGGCGTTTTGGCTACGAGCAGTACTTC.

On this clonotype itself: The junction departs from the called germline gene at one end, perhaps through a read error. The chain has TRBV7-9 and TRBJ2-2, with D unclear. Per germline, CDR1 SEHNR and CDR2 FQNEAQ (reference sequence). This CDR3 region has 10 residues. CDR3 residues: CATLSGELFF. The CDR3 DNA follows: TGCGCCACCCTTAGCGGGGAGCTGTTTTTT.

This clonotype was seen a handful of times. This chain's CDR3 is CATSTRTSGAYEQYF. CDR3 nucleotide sequence: TGTGCCACCAGCACAAGGACTAGCGGTGCGTACGAGCAGTACTTC. The rearrangement joins TRBV15 to TRBJ2-7; 10 bases line up with TRBD2. From germline, CDR1 is LNHNV and CDR2 YYDKDF (reference sequence). The CDR3 has 15 amino acids. V gave up 4 bases and J gave up 4 bases; unmatched junction bases: 7.

This chain uses TRBV4-2 with TRBJ2-1; 14 nucleotides agree with TRBD2. CDR3 length equals 16 residues. Germline CDR1 LGHNA, CDR2 YNFKEQ. The junction had 1 base not matched to a gene; V was cut back by 4 bases and J by 2 bases. CDR3 nucleotides: TGTGCCAGCAGCCCGACTAGCGGGGGGGCCTACAATGAGCAGTTCTTC. This sequence encodes CASSPTSGGAYNEQFF.

This chain links TRBV29-1 with TRBJ2-1; no clear D gene. Germline loops: CDR1 SQVTM, CDR2 ANQGSEA. V lost 3 bases and J 0 bases, leaving 9 bases between the germline ends. The CDR3 totals 14 residues. CDR3 sequence (DNA): TGCAGCGTTGAGTCCCGATCCTCCTACAATGAGCAGTTCTTC. It codes for CSVESRSSYNEQFF.

The chain combines TRBV20-1 with TRBJ2-7; D is unresolved. Germline V CDR1 and CDR2: DFQATT, SNEGSKA (reference sequence). This CDR3 is built from 11 residues. V gave up 2 bases and J gave up 5 bases, with 7 bases separating them. For the CDR3, the DNA is TGCAGTGCTAGAAAGGACGACGAGCAGTACTTC. The encoded protein is CSARKDDEQYF.

This clonotype showed up just a few times. V usage is TRBV6-2 or TRBV6-3 and J usage is TRBJ2-7; 14 positions match TRBD2. There are 18 residues in the CDR3. The trim removed 5 bases at V and 2 bases at J, leaving 11 bases unmatched. Germline V CDR1 and CDR2: MNHEY, SVGEGT. The CDR3 is CASSPEPQGLAGAYEQYF. CDR3 in DNA: TGTGCCAGCAGTCCGGAACCTCAGGGACTAGCGGGGGCCTACGAGCAGTACTTC.

This clonotype was seen more than once but under ten times. The chain links TRBV9 to TRBJ2-1, with D uncertain. Germline values: CDR1 SGDLS, CDR2 YYNGEE. Trimming took 0 bases from V and 7 from J, leaving 14 bases between them. The CDR3 covers 15 residues. The CDR3 spells CASSVGSSLGNEQFF. The CDR3 coding sequence is TGTGCCAGCAGCGTAGGTTCTAGTTTGGGGAATGAGCAGTTCTTC.

CDR3 sequence reads: CASSFIGGANTGELFF. CDR3 DNA: TGTGCCAGCAGTTTTATAGGGGGCGCAAACACCGGGGAGCTGTTTTTT. V gene TRBV27 combines with J gene TRBJ2-2; 7 nucleotides match TRBD1. CDR3 size: 16 residues. Germline trimming cut 3 bases from V and 2 bases from J; bases unmatched to any gene: 6. The germline CDR1 and CDR2 sequences are MNHEY and SMNVEV (reference sequence).

A few counts support this clonotype. The chain combines TRBV7-9 with TRBJ2-3; the match to TRBD1 covers 11 bases. The CDR3 loop spans 17 amino acids. The V gene end was trimmed by 5 bases and the J gene end by 4 bases; junction bases not matched to a gene: 11. CDR1 and CDR2 (germline): SEHNR, FQNEAQ (reference sequence). The CDR3 DNA reads as TGTGCCAGCAGCCCTATACTGGGACAGGGGGGAGCAGATACGCAGTATTTT. Protein product: CASSPILGQGGADTQYF.

The chain joins TRBV24-1 to TRBJ2-2, with D uncertain. The ends were cut back, 0 bases at V and 6 bases at J, with 4 bases in the middle. The CDR3 has 13 residues. Looked up from germline, CDR1 is KGHDR and CDR2 is SFDVKD. The CDR3 sequence: CATSDLVSGELFF. The CDR3 DNA reads as TGTGCCACCAGTGATTTGGTTTCCGGGGAGCTGTTTTTT.

In this sample, this clonotype turned up a few times. The chain employs TRBV27 and TRBJ2-7; the match to TRBD1 covers 11 bases. The V and J ends lost 5 bases and 6 bases, in that order; junction bases with no gene match: 12. There are 16 residues in the CDR3. Looked up from germline, CDR1 is MNHEY and CDR2 is SMNVEV (reference sequence). Written as DNA, the CDR3 is TGTGCCAGCAGTCTAACGACCGGGACAGGGGGTGGCGAGCAGTACTTC. Translating gives CASSLTTGTGGGEQYF.

The rearrangement links TRBV2 to TRBJ2-1; the match to TRBD1 covers 10 bases. The CDR3 has 15 residues. Germline trimming cut 7 bases from V and 4 bases from J; bases unmatched to any gene: 7. CDR1 and CDR2 from the germline V gene are SNHLY and FYNNEI. The CDR3 DNA reads TGTGCCAGCACCAAACCGGGACAGGGGTACAATGAGCAGTTCTTC. Its translation is CASTKPGQGYNEQFF.

In this sample, this clonotype turned up a few times. The V and J genes are TRBV4-1 and TRBJ2-1, with 8 bases lining up with TRBD2. J was trimmed by 6 bases and V by 2 bases; bases with no gene match: 6. The length of the CDR3 is 15 residues. Germline V gene lookup returns CDR1 MGHRA and CDR2 YSYEKL. The CDR3, as DNA: TGCGCCAGCAGCCAAAGAGCGGGAGTCGGCAATGAGCAGTTCTTC. Protein sequence: CASSQRAGVGNEQFF.

This clonotype turned up a few times. The chain links TRBV5-1 to TRBJ1-5; 7 bases map to TRBD1. Trimming cost V 4 bases and J 4 bases; bases outside gene matches: 5. Germline V gene sequence: CDR1 SGHRS, CDR2 YFSETQ. This CDR3 contains 14 residues. DNA of the CDR3: TGCGCCAGCAGCCCGGGACAGACTAATCAGCCCCAGCATTTT. This translates into CASSPGQTNQPQHF.

This clonotype turned up a few times. The rearrangement uses TRBV20-1 and TRBJ2-2, with 7 bases lining up with TRBD1. With 3 bases clipped from V and 6 bases from J, the junction kept 10 bases outside the gene matches. Germline CDR1 DFQATT, CDR2 SNEGSKA (reference sequence). CDR3 length equals 15 residues. The CDR3 region has the DNA TGCAGTGCTAGTTTTGGCAGGGGGTCGGCCGGGGAGCTGTTTTTT. Translated: CSASFGRGSAGELFF.